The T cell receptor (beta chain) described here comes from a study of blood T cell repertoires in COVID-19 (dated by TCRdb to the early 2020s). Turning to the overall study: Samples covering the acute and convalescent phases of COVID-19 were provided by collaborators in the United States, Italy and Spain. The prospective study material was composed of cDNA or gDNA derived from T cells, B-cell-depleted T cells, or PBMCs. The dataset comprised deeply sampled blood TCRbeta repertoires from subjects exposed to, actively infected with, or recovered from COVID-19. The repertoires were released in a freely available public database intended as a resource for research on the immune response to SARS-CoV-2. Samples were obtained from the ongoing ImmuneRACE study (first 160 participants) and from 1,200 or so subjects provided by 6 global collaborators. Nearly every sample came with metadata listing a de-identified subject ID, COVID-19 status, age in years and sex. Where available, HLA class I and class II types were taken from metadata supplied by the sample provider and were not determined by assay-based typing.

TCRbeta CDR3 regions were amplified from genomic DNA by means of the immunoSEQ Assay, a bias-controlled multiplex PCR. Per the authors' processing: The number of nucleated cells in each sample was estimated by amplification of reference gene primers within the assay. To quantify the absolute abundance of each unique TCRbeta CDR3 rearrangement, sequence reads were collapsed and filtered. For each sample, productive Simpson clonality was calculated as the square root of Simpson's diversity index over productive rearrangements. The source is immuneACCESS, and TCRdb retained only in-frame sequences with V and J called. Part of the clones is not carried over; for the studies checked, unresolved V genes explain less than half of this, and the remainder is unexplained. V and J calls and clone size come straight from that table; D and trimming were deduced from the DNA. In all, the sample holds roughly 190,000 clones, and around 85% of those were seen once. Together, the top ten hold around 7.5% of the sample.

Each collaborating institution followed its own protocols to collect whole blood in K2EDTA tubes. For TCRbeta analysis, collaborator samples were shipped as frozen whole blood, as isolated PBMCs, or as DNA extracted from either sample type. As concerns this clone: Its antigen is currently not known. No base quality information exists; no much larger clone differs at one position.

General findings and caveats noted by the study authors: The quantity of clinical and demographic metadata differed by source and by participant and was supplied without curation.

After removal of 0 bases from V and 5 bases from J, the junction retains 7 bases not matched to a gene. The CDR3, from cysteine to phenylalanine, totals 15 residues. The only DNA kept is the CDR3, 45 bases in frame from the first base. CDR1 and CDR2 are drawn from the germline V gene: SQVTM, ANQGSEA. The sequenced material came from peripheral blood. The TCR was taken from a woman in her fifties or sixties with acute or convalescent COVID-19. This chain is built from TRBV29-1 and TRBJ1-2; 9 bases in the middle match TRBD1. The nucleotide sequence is TGCAGCGTTGAAGATACCGGGACAGGGATGTATGGCTACACCTTC. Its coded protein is CSVEDTGTGMYGYTF.